This T cell receptor (beta chain) stems from a study of cytotoxic CD8 clonotypes in ibrutinib-treated CLL. Study findings and constraints: Having risen at ibrutinib response, clonality had fallen back toward baseline by progression.

Sequencing used immunoSEQ multiplex PCR; TCRdb keeps in-frame clones, though not all of them. The table includes some 300,000 clones, about 80% detected once. In the case of this clone: Its target is not known.

Germline V gives CDR1 SNHLY, CDR2 FYNNEI. The V segment lost 6 bases and the J segment 6 bases; nucleotides outside the gene matches: 8. The CDR3 extends over 16 amino acids. This receptor was identified in a human donor with chronic lymphocytic leukemia. The starting material was PBMCs, obtained before ibrutinib treatment. The J gene is TRBJ2-3, the V gene TRBV2, with 14 bases that match TRBD2. In DNA form, the CDR3 reads TGTGCCAGCAGCCTGGGACTAGCGGGGGACGGGGATACGCAGTATTTT. Protein product: CASSLGLAGDGDTQYF.